This T cell receptor beta chain was recovered during a study of lymphopenia after photon versus proton radiotherapy. Study results and caveats: In patients who died, overall survival fell as post-nadir TCR diversity dropped more.

The method was immunoSEQ multiplex PCR; TCRdb's version includes in-frame clones alone and lacks a portion of them. Of about 40,000 clones in the sample, around 83% were seen once. This CDR3 has 14 amino acids. With V trimmed by 0 bases and J by 5 bases, 4 bases remained unmatched. Germline values: CDR1 SGHRS, CDR2 YFSETQ. The sample holds one count of this clone. Antigen: not known. This specimen consisted of peripheral blood, obtained from a patient treated with proton-based radiotherapy. This receptor was identified in a woman aged 70 to 79 with pancreatic cancer. Some clones in this sample may be carry-over from other donors' samples. The chain couples TRBV5-1 to TRBJ1-1; TRBD1 matches at 7 bases. CDR3 protein: CASSLGQGQTEAFF. CDR3 DNA sequence: TGCGCCAGCAGCTTGGGACAGGGCCAAACTGAAGCTTTCTTT.